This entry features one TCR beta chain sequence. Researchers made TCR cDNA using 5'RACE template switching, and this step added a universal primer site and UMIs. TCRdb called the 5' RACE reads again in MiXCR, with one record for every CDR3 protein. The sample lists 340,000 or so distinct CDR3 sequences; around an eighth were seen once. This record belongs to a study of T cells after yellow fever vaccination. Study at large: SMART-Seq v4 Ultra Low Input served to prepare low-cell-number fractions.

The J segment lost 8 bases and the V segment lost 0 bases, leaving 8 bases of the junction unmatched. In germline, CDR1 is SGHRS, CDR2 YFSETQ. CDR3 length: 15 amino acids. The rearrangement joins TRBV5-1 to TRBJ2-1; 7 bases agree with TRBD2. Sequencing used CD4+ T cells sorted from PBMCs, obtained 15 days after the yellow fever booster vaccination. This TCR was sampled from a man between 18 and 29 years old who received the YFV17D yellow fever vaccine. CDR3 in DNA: TGCGCCAGCAGCTTGGTTCAGGGAGGGAACGATGAGCAGTTCTTC. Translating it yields CASSLVQGGNDEQFF.